One and the same sample provided the 19 T cell receptor beta chains below, sequenced in a study of Graves' ophthalmopathy and Graves' hyperthyroidism. Researchers took RNA transcripts and amplified TCR beta CDR3 regions from them. Following a first-round RT-PCR that used HTBI primers, a second-round multiplex PCR was carried out. TCRdb reprocessed the multiplex PCR reads via MiXCR and lists one record per CDR3 protein. Of more than 550,000 distinct CDR3 sequences in the sample, approximately 39% are singletons; the top ten hold roughly 3.5%. The sequenced material came from peripheral blood. These receptors all stem from an adult man with Graves' ophthalmopathy.

The genes are TRBV2 and TRBJ2-3; TRBD1 might be the D (5 bases). CDR3 length: 13 amino acids. Germline V CDR1 and CDR2: SNHLY, FYNNEI. Trimming took 6 bases from V and 4 from J, leaving 11 bases between them. The CDR3 sequence: CASRLQGADTQYF. CDR3 in DNA: TGTGCCAGCAGGTTGCAGGGTGCAGATACGCAGTATTTT.

This clonotype was detected many times. V and J are TRBV6-5 and TRBJ1-4; 8 positions agree with TRBD1. V trimming: 4 bases; J trimming: 7 bases; junction bases outside the gene matches: 8. The length of the CDR3 is 15 residues. Germline loops: CDR1 MNHEY, CDR2 SVGAGI. The CDR3 bases are TGTGCCAGCAGTTCCCAAGGGACAGGCGGTGAAAAACTGTTTTTT. Amino acids: CASSSQGTGGEKLFF.

This clonotype was observed many times. V usage is TRBV12-3 or TRBV12-4 and J usage is TRBJ1-1; D is ambiguous. The CDR3 runs to 13 residues. V was trimmed by 7 bases and J by 8 bases, leaving 17 bases between them. The CDR3: CASTLEEGNEAFF. CDR3 DNA: TGTGCCAGCACCCTCGAGGAGGGCAACGAAGCTTTCTTT.

This clonotype showed up just a few times. The genes are TRBV7-9 and TRBJ2-7; D possibly corresponds to TRBD1 (5 bases). Trimming cost V 5 bases and J 3 bases, with 17 bases left between them. The CDR3 sequence is 15 residues long. CDR1 and CDR2 from the germline V gene are SEHNR and FQNEAQ (reference sequence). The CDR3 reads CASSPVLGPSYEQYF. CDR3 coding DNA: TGTGCCAGCAGCCCCGTGCTGGGGCCAAGCTACGAGCAGTACTTC.

There are a few counts of this clonotype. The gene calls are TRBV9 and TRBJ2-2; a possible D gene is TRBD1 (6 bases). Germline lookup yields CDR1 SGDLS and CDR2 YYNGEE. Trimming took off 1 base at V and 4 bases at J, with 14 bases between the two ends. This CDR3 spans 16 amino acids. CDR3 sequence: CASSVIQGMGTGELFF. The CDR3 DNA follows: TGTGCCAGCAGCGTAATCCAGGGGATGGGCACCGGGGAGCTGTTTTTT.

The table lists this clonotype with a few counts. This chain joins TRBV6-6 and TRBJ2-7; 7 bases line up with TRBD2. CDR1 MNHNY and CDR2 SVGAGI come from the germline V gene (reference sequence). CDR3 size: 15 residues. V lost 0 bases, J lost 4 bases, and 6 bases stayed unmatched. CDR3 sequence (DNA): TGTGCCAGCAGTTACTCCGCCAGCGGGAATTACGAGCAGTACTTC. As protein: CASSYSASGNYEQYF.

V is TRBV7-9 and J is TRBJ2-7; 9 nucleotides line up with TRBD1. The CDR3 length is 14 residues. The germline V gene has CDR1 SEHNR and CDR2 FQNEAQ (reference sequence). The trim removed 5 bases at V and 2 bases at J, leaving 4 bases unmatched. The chain's CDR3 is CASSGTGSTYEQYF. Here the CDR3 DNA reads TGTGCCAGCAGCGGGACAGGGTCCACCTACGAGCAGTACTTC.

In its sample, this clonotype was seen a few times. This sequence joins TRBV6-1 and TRBJ2-7; 14 nucleotides align to TRBD2. This CDR3 region has 17 residues. V shed 5 bases and J 6 bases; nucleotides not matched to a gene: 12. CDR1 is MNHNS, CDR2 SASEGT, per germline. The DNA for the CDR3 is TGTGCCAGCAGTCTTGACCGACTAGCGGGAGGGTCAGTCGAGCAGTACTTC. Translating it yields CASSLDRLAGGSVEQYF.

This chain joins TRBV15 and TRBJ1-2, with 8 bases aligning to TRBD1. V was clipped by 1 base and J by 7 bases; unmatched bases: 11. The CDR3 is made up of 16 amino acids. Germline loops: CDR1 LNHNV, CDR2 YYDKDF (reference sequence). CDR3 bases: TGTGCCACCAGCAGAGGTTTGGCAGGGGGCGCGGGTGGCTACACCTTC. It encodes CATSRGLAGGAGGYTF.

The chain carries TRBV6-6 and TRBJ2-1; 10 bases are shared with TRBD1. V lost 2 bases and J lost 3; bases outside the gene matches: 1. This CDR3 has 15 residues. Germline-derived CDR1 and CDR2 are MNHNY and SVGAGI (reference sequence). CDR3 in DNA: TGTGCCAGCAGTTACGGGACAGGGGTCTACAATGAGCAGTTCTTC. Translation gives CASSYGTGVYNEQFF.

The V gene is TRBV7-3, the J gene TRBJ2-2, with 9 bases matching TRBD2. Losses at the gene ends were 6 bases for V and 0 bases for J; bases not matched to a gene: 5. CDR1 SGHTA and CDR2 FQGTGA come from the germline V gene. This CDR3 has 16 residues. This CDR3 reads CASSQGLAPNTGELFF. CDR3 nucleotide sequence: TGTGCCAGCAGTCAAGGACTAGCGCCGAACACCGGGGAGCTGTTTTTT.

The J gene is TRBJ2-2, the V gene TRBV5-1; TRBD2 might be the D (5 bases). The CDR3 has 16 residues. CDR1 and CDR2 (germline): SGHRS, YFSETQ. V gave up 1 base and J gave up 0 bases, with 10 bases separating them. CDR3 in amino acids: CASSLRGGANTGELFF. The DNA for the CDR3 is TGCGCCAGCAGCTTGCGTGGAGGCGCGAACACCGGGGAGCTGTTTTTT.

In its sample, this clonotype was seen a few times. The chain joins TRBV19 to TRBJ2-7, with TRBD2 identical over 13 bases. Trimming removed 11 bases from V and 3 bases from J; junction bases left unmatched: 10. The CDR3 totals 15 residues. Germline V gene data show CDR1 as LNHDA and CDR2 as SQIVND (reference sequence). DNA for the CDR3: TGTGCCTGGAGTGAGGGACTAGCGGGAATCTACGAGCAGTACTTC. This codes for CAWSEGLAGIYEQYF.

This clonotype was observed at least ten times. The chain couples TRBV20-1 to TRBJ1-1; D perhaps matches TRBD1 (6 bases). Germline V lookup: CDR1 DFQATT, CDR2 SNEGSKA (reference sequence). V lost 5 bases to trimming and J lost 4 bases, with 14 bases between them. The CDR3 spans 13 residues. As DNA, the CDR3 is TGCAGTGCTGGACACAGGGTTGTCACTGAAGCTTTCTTT. It specifies CSAGHRVVTEAFF.

This clonotype has ten or more counts. This rearrangement joins TRBV10-3 to TRBJ1-2; 8 nucleotides match TRBD1. The CDR3 is 14 amino acids. Trimming removed 0 bases from V and 5 bases from J; junction bases left unmatched: 2. Germline lookup yields CDR1 ENHRY and CDR2 SYGVKD. This chain's CDR3 is CAISESNRGYGYTF. CDR3 nucleotides: TGTGCCATCAGTGAGTCCAACAGGGGGTATGGCTACACCTTC.

This clonotype was seen repeatedly, ten times or more. The CDR3 sequence: CSASGGVSYEQYF. CDR3 DNA: TGCAGCGCCTCCGGGGGGGTCTCCTACGAGCAGTACTTC. V is TRBV29-1 and J is TRBJ2-7, with 8 bases matching TRBD2. The germline CDR1 and CDR2 sequences are SQVTM and ANQGSEA. CDR3 length equals 13 residues. Germline trimming cut 7 bases from V and 0 bases from J; bases unmatched to any gene: 5.

The chain couples TRBV19 to TRBJ2-5; 9 bases fit TRBD2. V lost 4 bases to trimming and J lost 4 bases; unmatched junction nucleotides: 4. The CDR3 runs 14 residues. Germline V gene data show CDR1 as LNHDA and CDR2 as SQIVND (reference sequence). DNA for the CDR3: TGTGCCAGTAGTAGGGGACTAGCTCCAGAGACCCAGTACTTC. Its protein product is CASSRGLAPETQYF.

On this clonotype itself: Its ends do not fully match the called genes, so a read error is possible. V is TRBV2 and J is TRBJ1-2, with D perhaps TRBD1 (5 bases). The length of the CDR3 is 14 residues. Germline V CDR1 and CDR2: SNHLY, FYNNEI. CDR3 loop: CAGSRRGIEYGYTF. The CDR3 DNA follows: TGTGCCGGCAGCCGTCGGGGGATTGAGTATGGCTACACCTTC.

Here the CDR3 reads CASSIVGDEKLFF. The CDR3, as DNA: TGTGCCAGTAGTATCGTGGGGGATGAAAAACTGTTTTTT. The chain carries TRBV19 and TRBJ1-4; the D gene is possibly TRBD1 (5 bases). The CDR3 extends over 13 amino acids. The germline V gene has CDR1 LNHDA and CDR2 SQIVND (reference sequence). Trimming stripped 3 bases from V and 6 bases from J, with 8 bases between.